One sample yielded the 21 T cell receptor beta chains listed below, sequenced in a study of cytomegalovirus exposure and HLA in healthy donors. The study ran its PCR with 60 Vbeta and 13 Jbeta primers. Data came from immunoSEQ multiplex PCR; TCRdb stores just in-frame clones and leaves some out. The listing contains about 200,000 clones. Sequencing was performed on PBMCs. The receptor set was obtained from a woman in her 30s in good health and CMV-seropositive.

The CDR3 protein is CASSFDWYEQYF. The CDR3 DNA reads as TGTGCCAGCAGCTTTGACTGGTACGAGCAGTACTTC. The chain couples TRBV7-2 to TRBJ2-7; no firm D call. Germline CDR1 is SGHTA and CDR2 is FQGNSA. The CDR3 runs to 12 residues. Between the trimmed V and J ends, which lost 3 bases and 4 bases, there was a span of 7 bases.

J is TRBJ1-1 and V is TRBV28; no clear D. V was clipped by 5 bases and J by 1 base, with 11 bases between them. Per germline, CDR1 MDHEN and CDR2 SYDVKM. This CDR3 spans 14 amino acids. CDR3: CASSLAQSNTEAFF. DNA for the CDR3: TGTGCCAGCAGTCTAGCACAGTCGAACACTGAAGCTTTCTTT. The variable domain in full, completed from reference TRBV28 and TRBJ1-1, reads DVKVTQSSRYLVKRTGEKVFLECVQDMDHENMFWYRQDPGLGLRLIYFSYDVKMKEKGDIPEGYSVSREKKERFSLILESASTNQTSMYLCASSLAQSNTEAFFGQGTRLTVV.

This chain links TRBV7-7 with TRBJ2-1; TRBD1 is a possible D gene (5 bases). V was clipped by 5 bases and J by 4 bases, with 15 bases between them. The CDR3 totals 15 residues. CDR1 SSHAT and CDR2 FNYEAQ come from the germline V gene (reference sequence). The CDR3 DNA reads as TGTGCCAGCAGCCGCGACTTAGGGGCTTACAATGAGCAGTTCTTC. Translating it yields CASSRDLGAYNEQFF.

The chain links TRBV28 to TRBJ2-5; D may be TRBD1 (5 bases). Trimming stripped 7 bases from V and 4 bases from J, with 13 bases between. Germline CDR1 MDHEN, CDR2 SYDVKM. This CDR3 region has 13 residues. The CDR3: CASTPRRGETQYF. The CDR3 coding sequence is TGTGCCAGCACCCCGCGAAGGGGAGAGACCCAGTACTTC.

CDR3 DNA: TGTGCCAGCAGCTTCACGGGACTGATAAACTATGGCTACACCTTC. Translated: CASSFTGLINYGYTF. The rearrangement joins TRBV7-2 to TRBJ1-2; the D gene is possibly TRBD1 (5 bases). This CDR3 contains 15 residues. Germline values: CDR1 SGHTA, CDR2 FQGNSA. V lost 3 bases and J 2 bases, leaving 13 bases between the germline ends.

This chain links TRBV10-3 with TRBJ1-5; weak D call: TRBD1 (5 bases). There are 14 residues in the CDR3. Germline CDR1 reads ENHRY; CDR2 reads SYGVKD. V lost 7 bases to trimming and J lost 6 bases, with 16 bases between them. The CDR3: CAIKDQGGVQPQHF. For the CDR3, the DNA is TGTGCCATCAAGGACCAGGGAGGAGTTCAGCCCCAGCATTTT.

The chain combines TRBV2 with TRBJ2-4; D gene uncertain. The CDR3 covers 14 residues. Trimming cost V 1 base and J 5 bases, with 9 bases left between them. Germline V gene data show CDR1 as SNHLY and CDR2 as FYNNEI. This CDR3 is CASSEGALENIQYF. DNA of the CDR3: TGTGCCAGCAGTGAAGGGGCACTCGAAAACATTCAGTACTTC. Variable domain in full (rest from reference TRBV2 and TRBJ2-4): EPEVTQTPSHQVTQMGQEVILRCVPISNHLYFYWYRQILGQKVEFLVSFYNNEISEKSEIFDDQFSVERPDGSNFTLKIRSTKLEDSAMYFCASSEGALENIQYFGAGTRLSVL.

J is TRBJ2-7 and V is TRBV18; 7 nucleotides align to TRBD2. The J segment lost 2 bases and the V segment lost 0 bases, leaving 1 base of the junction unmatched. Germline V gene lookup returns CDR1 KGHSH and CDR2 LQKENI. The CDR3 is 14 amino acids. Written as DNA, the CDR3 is TGTGCCAGCTCACCACCGAGCGGGGCCTACGAGCAGTACTTC. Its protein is CASSPPSGAYEQYF.

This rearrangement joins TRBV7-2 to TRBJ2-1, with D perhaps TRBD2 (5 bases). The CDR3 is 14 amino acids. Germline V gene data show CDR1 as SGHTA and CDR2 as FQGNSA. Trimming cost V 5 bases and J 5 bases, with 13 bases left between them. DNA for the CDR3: TGTGCCAGCAGCCCAGTTTTAGCGAACAATGAGCAGTTCTTC. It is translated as CASSPVLANNEQFF.

CDR3 amino acids: CAIGRQGTHEQYF. As DNA, the CDR3 is TGTGCCATCGGGAGACAGGGGACCCACGAGCAGTACTTC. This chain links TRBV10-3 with TRBJ2-5; TRBD1 agrees at 8 bases. The J call may be faulty, since TRBJ2-7 better matches the DNA end. This CDR3 has 13 residues. CDR1 and CDR2 from the germline V gene are ENHRY and SYGVKD.

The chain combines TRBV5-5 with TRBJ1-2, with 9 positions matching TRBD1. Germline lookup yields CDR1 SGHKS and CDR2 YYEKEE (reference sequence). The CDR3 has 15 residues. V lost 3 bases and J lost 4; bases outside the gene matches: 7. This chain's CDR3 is CASSWGTGSGYGYTF. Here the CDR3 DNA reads TGTGCCAGCAGCTGGGGGACAGGGTCCGGCTATGGCTACACCTTC.

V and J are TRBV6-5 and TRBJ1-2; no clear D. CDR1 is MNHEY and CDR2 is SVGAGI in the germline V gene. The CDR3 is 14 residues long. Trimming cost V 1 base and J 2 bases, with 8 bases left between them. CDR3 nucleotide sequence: TGTGCCAGCAGTTACTATGGGGAGAACTATGGCTACACCTTC. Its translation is CASSYYGENYGYTF.

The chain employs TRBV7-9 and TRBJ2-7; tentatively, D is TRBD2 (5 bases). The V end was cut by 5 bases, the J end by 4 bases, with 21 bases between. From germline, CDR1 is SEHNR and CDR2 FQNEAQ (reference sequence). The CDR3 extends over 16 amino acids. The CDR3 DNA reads TGTGCCAGCAGCGGTCCTAGCTCCCCGGCGCGGTACGAGCAGTACTTC. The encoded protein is CASSGPSSPARYEQYF.

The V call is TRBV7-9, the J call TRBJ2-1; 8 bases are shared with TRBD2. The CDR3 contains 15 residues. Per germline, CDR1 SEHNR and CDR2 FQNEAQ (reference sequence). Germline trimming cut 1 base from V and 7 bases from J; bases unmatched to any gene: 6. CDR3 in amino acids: CASSLGGSGGNEQFF. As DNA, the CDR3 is TGTGCCAGCAGCTTAGGAGGGAGCGGGGGAAATGAGCAGTTCTTC.

The CDR3 spells CASSLDQGAPNQPQHF. For the CDR3, the DNA is TGCGCCAGCAGCTTGGACCAGGGGGCCCCCAATCAGCCCCAGCATTTT. The V and J genes are TRBV5-1 and TRBJ1-5; TRBD1 matches at 8 bases. V lost 0 bases to trimming and J lost 3 bases; unmatched junction nucleotides: 5. Per germline, CDR1 SGHRS and CDR2 YFSETQ. The CDR3 spans 16 residues.

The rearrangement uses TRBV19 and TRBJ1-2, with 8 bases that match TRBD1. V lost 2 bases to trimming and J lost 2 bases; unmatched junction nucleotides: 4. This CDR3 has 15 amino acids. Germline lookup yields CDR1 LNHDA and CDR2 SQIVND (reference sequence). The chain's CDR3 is CASSIRQGRNYGYTF. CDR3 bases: TGTGCCAGTAGTATACGACAGGGGCGGAACTATGGCTACACCTTC.

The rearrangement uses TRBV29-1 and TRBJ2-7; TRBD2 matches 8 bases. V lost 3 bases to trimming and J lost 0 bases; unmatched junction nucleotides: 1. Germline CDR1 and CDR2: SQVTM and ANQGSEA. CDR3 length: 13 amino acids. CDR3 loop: CSVDSGSSYEQYF. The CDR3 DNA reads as TGCAGCGTTGACAGCGGGAGCTCCTACGAGCAGTACTTC.

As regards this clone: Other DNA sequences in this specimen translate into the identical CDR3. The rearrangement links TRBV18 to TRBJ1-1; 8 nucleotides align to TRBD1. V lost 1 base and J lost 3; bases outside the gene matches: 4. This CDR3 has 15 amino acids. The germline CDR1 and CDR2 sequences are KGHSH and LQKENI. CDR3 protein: CASSPRAGGYTEAFF. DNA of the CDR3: TGTGCCAGCTCACCACGGGCAGGGGGCTACACTGAAGCTTTCTTT.

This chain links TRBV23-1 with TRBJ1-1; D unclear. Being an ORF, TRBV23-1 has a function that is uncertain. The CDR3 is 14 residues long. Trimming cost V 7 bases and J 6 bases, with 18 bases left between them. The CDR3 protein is CASNPEWEVPEAFF. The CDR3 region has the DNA TGCGCCAGCAATCCCGAATGGGAGGTCCCTGAAGCTTTCTTT.

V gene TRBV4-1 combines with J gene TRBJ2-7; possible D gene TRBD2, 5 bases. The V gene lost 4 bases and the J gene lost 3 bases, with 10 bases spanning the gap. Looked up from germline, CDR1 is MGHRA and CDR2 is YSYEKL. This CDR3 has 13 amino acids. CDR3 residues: CASSLRELYEQYF. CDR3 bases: TGCGCCAGCAGCCTCCGGGAACTCTACGAGCAGTACTTC.

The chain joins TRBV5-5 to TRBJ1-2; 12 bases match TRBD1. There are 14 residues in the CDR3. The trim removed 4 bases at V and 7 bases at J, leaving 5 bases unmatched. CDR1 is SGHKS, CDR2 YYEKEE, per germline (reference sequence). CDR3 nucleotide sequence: TGTGCCAGCAGCCCGGGACAGGGGGCGATTGGCTACACCTTC. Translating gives CASSPGQGAIGYTF.